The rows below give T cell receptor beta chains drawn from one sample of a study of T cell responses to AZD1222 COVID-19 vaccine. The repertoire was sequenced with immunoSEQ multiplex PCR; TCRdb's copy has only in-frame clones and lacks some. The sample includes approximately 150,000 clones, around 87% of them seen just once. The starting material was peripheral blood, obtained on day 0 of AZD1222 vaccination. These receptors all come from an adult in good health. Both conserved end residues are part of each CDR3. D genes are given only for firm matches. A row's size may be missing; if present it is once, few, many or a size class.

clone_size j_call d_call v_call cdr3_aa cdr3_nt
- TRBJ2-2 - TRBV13 CASSSTGTRIPGELFF TGTGCCAGCAGCTCGACCGGGACGAGGATTCCCGGGGAGCTGTTTTTT
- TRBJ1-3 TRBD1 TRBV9 CASRQGTGNTIYF TGTGCCAGCAGACAGGGGACTGGAAACACCATATATTTT
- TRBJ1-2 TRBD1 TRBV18 CASSSKREGGFYGYTF TGTGCCAGCTCATCAAAAAGGGAAGGGGGCTTCTATGGCTACACCTTC
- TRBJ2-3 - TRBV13 CASSFSDLDTQYF TGTGCCAGCAGCTTCTCCGATTTGGATACGCAGTATTTT
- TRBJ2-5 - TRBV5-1 CASSFRVFSETQYF TGCGCCAGCAGCTTCAGGGTTTTTTCAGAGACCCAGTACTTC
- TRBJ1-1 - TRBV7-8 CASSLGVLTEAFF TGTGCCAGCAGCTTGGGAGTATTGACTGAAGCTTTCTTT
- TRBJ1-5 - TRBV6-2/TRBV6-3 CASSPIGVPQHF TGTGCCAGCAGCCCTATAGGGGTGCCCCAGCATTTT
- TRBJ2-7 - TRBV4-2 CASSQDLAPGYNYEQYF TGTGCCAGCAGCCAAGATCTTGCCCCGGGATATAATTACGAGCAGTACTTC
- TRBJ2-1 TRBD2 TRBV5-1 CARIPRRRGTNNEQFF TGCGCCAGGATCCCCCGGCGGCGGGGGACGAACAATGAGCAGTTCTTC
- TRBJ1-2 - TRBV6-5 CASSYMALLGNYGYTF TGTGCCAGCAGTTACATGGCCCTATTGGGGAACTATGGCTACACCTTC
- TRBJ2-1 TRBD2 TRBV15 CATTSISGGGEQFF TGTGCCACCACCTCTATCTCGGGAGGGGGTGAGCAGTTCTTC
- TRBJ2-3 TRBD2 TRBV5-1 CASSLPGLATNTDTQYF TGCGCCAGCAGCCTCCCTGGACTAGCGACCAACACAGATACGCAGTATTTT
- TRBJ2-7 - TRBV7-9 CASSLWGGQQNEQYF TGTGCCAGCAGCTTATGGGGCGGACAGCAGAACGAGCAGTACTTC
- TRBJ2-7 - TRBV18 CASSPAYSTGQYF TGTGCCAGCTCACCAGCCTATTCTACGGGGCAGTACTTC
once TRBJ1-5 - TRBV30 CAWSADQLWANQPQHF TGTGCCTGGAGTGCCGACCAGTTATGGGCCAATCAGCCCCAGCATTTT
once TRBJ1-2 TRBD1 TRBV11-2 CASSPDRAYGYTF TGTGCCAGCAGCCCGGACAGGGCCTATGGCTACACCTTC
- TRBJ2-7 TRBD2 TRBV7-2 CASSLAGSSGGINEQYF TGTGCCAGCAGCTTAGCGGGGAGTAGCGGGGGTATCAACGAGCAGTACTTC
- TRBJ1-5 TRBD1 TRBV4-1 CASSQEGTGTNQPQHF TGCGCCAGCAGCCAAGAGGGGACAGGGACTAATCAGCCCCAGCATTTT
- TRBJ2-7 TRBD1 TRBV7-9 CASSRKTGVEQYF TGTGCCAGCAGCCGGAAGACAGGGGTCGAGCAGTACTTC
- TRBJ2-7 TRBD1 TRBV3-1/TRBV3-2 CASSQRVQTGEGQYF TGTGCCAGCAGCCAAAGGGTCCAGACAGGGGAAGGGCAGTACTTC
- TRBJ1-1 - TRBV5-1 CASSLQYPTGNTEAFF TGCGCCAGCAGCTTGCAGTATCCGACAGGGAACACTGAAGCTTTCTTT
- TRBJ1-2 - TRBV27 CASSLLGVRDLPSNYGYTF TGTGCCAGCAGTTTATTGGGGGTCCGCGATCTCCCATCTAACTATGGCTACACCTTC
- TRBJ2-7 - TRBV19 CASKFRDTGIYEQYF TGTGCCAGTAAGTTCCGGGACACCGGTATCTACGAGCAGTACTTC